These T cell receptor beta chains were read from a single sample in a study of CD8 T cells in ankylosing spondylitis. TCRdb re-derived calls from the 5' RACE reads in MiXCR, one entry per CDR3 protein. The data show about 27,000 distinct CDR3 sequences, with 6.5% to 9.5% seen just once and nearly 30% held by the top ten. Sequencing was performed on blood. These receptors originate from a male donor with ankylosing spondylitis or in good health (not recorded which). CDR3s include the opening cysteine and the closing phenylalanine or tryptophan. Each record gives: D gene, J gene, V gene, CDR3 protein. A D gene is named only where the DNA matches it firmly.

d_call: .; j_call: TRBJ2-3; v_call: TRBV18; cdr3_aa: CATQREPGTQYF
d_call: TRBD2; j_call: TRBJ2-3; v_call: TRBV12-3/TRBV12-4; cdr3_aa: CASTISLAGDDTQYF
d_call: TRBD1; j_call: TRBJ2-2; v_call: TRBV12-3/TRBV12-4; cdr3_aa: CASSFEGAQTGELFF
d_call: .; j_call: TRBJ2-1; v_call: TRBV27; cdr3_aa: CASSWGGNNEQFF
d_call: .; j_call: TRBJ2-2; v_call: TRBV2; cdr3_aa: CASSGAPGELFF
d_call: .; j_call: TRBJ1-5; v_call: TRBV27; cdr3_aa: CASSLSGNQPQHF
d_call: .; j_call: TRBJ2-7; v_call: TRBV6-2/TRBV6-3; cdr3_aa: CASSYSTGIGLPSYEQYF
d_call: TRBD2; j_call: TRBJ2-1; v_call: TRBV7-8; cdr3_aa: CASSLAGGPNEQFF
d_call: .; j_call: TRBJ2-2; v_call: TRBV20-1; cdr3_aa: CSARGAYTGELFF
d_call: TRBD2; j_call: TRBJ2-7; v_call: TRBV9; cdr3_aa: CASSVGGSGRLVDEQYF
d_call: .; j_call: TRBJ1-2; v_call: TRBV14; cdr3_aa: CASSQLDVYGYTF
d_call: .; j_call: TRBJ1-1; v_call: TRBV3-1; cdr3_aa: CASSQVKNTEAFF
d_call: TRBD1; j_call: TRBJ2-3; v_call: TRBV7-9; cdr3_aa: CASSPTGGGTDTQYF
d_call: .; j_call: TRBJ1-5; v_call: TRBV19; cdr3_aa: CASSKGEHRNQPQHF
d_call: TRBD1; j_call: TRBJ1-2; v_call: TRBV6-6; cdr3_aa: CASSVDRGHGYTF
d_call: .; j_call: TRBJ2-1; v_call: TRBV29-1; cdr3_aa: CSVLTDLEQFF
d_call: .; j_call: TRBJ2-2; v_call: TRBV29-1; cdr3_aa: CSVAGHSANTGELFF
d_call: .; j_call: TRBJ1-1; v_call: TRBV29-1; cdr3_aa: CSVVRPDKNTEAFF
d_call: .; j_call: TRBJ2-1; v_call: TRBV20-1; cdr3_aa: CSASGTPWGSYNEQFF
d_call: .; j_call: TRBJ2-4; v_call: TRBV12-5; cdr3_aa: CASGLVLGNVQYF
d_call: TRBD1; j_call: TRBJ1-1; v_call: TRBV6-5; cdr3_aa: CASSYSTGGTEAFF
d_call: .; j_call: TRBJ2-2; v_call: TRBV5-1; cdr3_aa: CASSLTGQANTGELFF
d_call: TRBD1; j_call: TRBJ2-3; v_call: TRBV5-1; cdr3_aa: CASSPGQGETDTQYF
d_call: .; j_call: TRBJ1-1; v_call: TRBV5-1; cdr3_aa: CASSLGGHTEAFF
d_call: .; j_call: TRBJ1-5; v_call: TRBV9; cdr3_aa: CASRFTGGGQPQHF
d_call: TRBD1; j_call: TRBJ2-1; v_call: TRBV7-2; cdr3_aa: CASRADRAQGNEQFF
d_call: .; j_call: TRBJ2-1; v_call: TRBV29-1; cdr3_aa: CSVSISSDLNEQFF